Below are 14 T cell receptor beta chains sequenced from a single sample in a study of molecular identifiers for immune sequencing clone quantification (dated by TCRdb to the late 2010s). The library was generated by PCR. The instrument was an Illumina HiSeq 4000. The raw public reads went through TCRdb reprocessing: fastp at Q25, MiXCR clone calling, in-frame beta chains kept. All rows with the same CDR3 protein become a single entry with the most common DNA and genes. The sample includes hundreds of thousands of distinct CDR3 sequences, with 15% to 20% observed a single time. Jointly, the top ten make up approximately 0.9% of the sample. Input material: naive CD8+ T cells from blood, with Jurkat cell RNA spiked in. This sample's cell subset or site label indicates: FACS-sorted CD8+CD4-CCR7+CD45RA+ naive T cells. All receptors come from a human donor in good health. Some libraries in this study had Jurkat cell RNA spiked in.

This clonotype was detected ten times or more. V gene TRBV20-1 combines with J gene TRBJ2-7, with D hard to call. Trimming cost V 5 bases and J 3 bases, with 20 bases left between them. The CDR3 sequence is 15 residues long. Germline CDR1 reads DFQATT; CDR2 reads SNEGSKA (reference sequence). The DNA for the CDR3 is TGCAGTGCTCGTCCAAGTCAGGCGTTGGGCTACGAGCAGTACTTC. It yields the protein CSARPSQALGYEQYF.

This clonotype was seen ten or more times. V usage is TRBV11-2 and J usage is TRBJ2-1; TRBD2 matches at 9 bases. Germline-derived CDR1 and CDR2 are SGHAT and FQNNGV. The length of the CDR3 is 15 residues. V trimming: 5 bases; J trimming: 7 bases; junction bases outside the gene matches: 9. Written as DNA, the CDR3 is TGTGCCAGCAGCGATCCTAGCGGGATAAGAAATGAGCAGTTCTTC. It is translated as CASSDPSGIRNEQFF. Variable domain in full (rest from reference TRBV11-2 and TRBJ2-1): EAGVAQSPRYKIIEKRQSVAFWCNPISGHATLYWYQQILGQGPKLLIQFQNNGVVDDSQLPKDRFSAERLKGVDSTLKIQPAKLEDSAVYLCASSDPSGIRNEQFFGPGTRLTVL.

The chain has TRBV4-1 and TRBJ2-1; 9 bases map to TRBD2. The junction had 7 bases not matched to a gene; V was cut back by 2 bases and J by 5 bases. Germline CDR1 MGHRA, CDR2 YSYEKL. There are 16 residues in the CDR3. The CDR3 nucleotides are TGCGCCAGCAGCCAAACCCGACTAGCGGTCGACAATGAGCAGTTCTTC. This gives the protein CASSQTRLAVDNEQFF.

This clonotype has more than one count but fewer than ten. V gene TRBV6-2 or TRBV6-3 combines with J gene TRBJ2-6; 9 bases are a match to TRBD1. Germline V CDR1 and CDR2: MNHEY, SVGEGT. V trimming: 3 bases; J trimming: 3 bases; junction bases outside the gene matches: 6. The CDR3 runs to 17 residues. The CDR3 spells CASSYGTGINGANVLTF. In DNA form, the CDR3 reads TGTGCCAGCAGTTATGGGACAGGGATAAATGGGGCCAACGTCCTGACTTTC.

This chain links TRBV25-1 with TRBJ1-6; D remains unclear. This CDR3 has 13 amino acids. CDR1 and CDR2 from the germline V gene are MGHDK and SYGVNS. V shed 4 bases and J shed 7 bases, with 8 bases lying between them. Written as DNA, the CDR3 is TGTGCCAGCAGTGGGAGGGAGAATTCACCCCTCCACTTT. Its protein is CASSGRENSPLHF.

This clonotype was found many times. The chain joins TRBV29-1 to TRBJ2-2; D may be TRBD1 (6 bases). The CDR3 length is 14 residues. Trimming left V 3 bases short and J 1 base short, with 9 bases between. Germline V gives CDR1 SQVTM, CDR2 ANQGSEA. CDR3 DNA sequence: TGCAGCGTTGATGGCAGGGGGAACACCGGGGAGCTGTTTTTT. It is translated as CSVDGRGNTGELFF.

The sample holds many counts of this clonotype. The rearrangement joins TRBV5-6 to TRBJ2-7; D ambiguous. This CDR3 contains 16 residues. Looked up from germline, CDR1 is SGHDT and CDR2 is YYEEEE. Trimming stripped 4 bases from V and 2 bases from J, with 19 bases between. The chain's CDR3 is CASSVRPSWGTYEQYF. The CDR3 coding sequence is TGTGCCAGCAGCGTACGGCCCTCTTGGGGTACCTACGAGCAGTACTTC. Based on the CDR3 plus reference TRBV5-6 and TRBJ2-7, the full variable domain is DAGVTQSPTHLIKTRGQQVTLRCSPKSGHDTVSWYQQALGQGPQFIFQYYEEEERQRGNFPDRFSGHQFPNYSSELNVNALLLGDSALYLCASSVRPSWGTYEQYFGPGTRLTVT.

This clonotype was counted many times. This chain uses TRBV7-9 with TRBJ1-1, with 8 positions matching TRBD1. Germline CDR1 SEHNR, CDR2 FQNEAQ (reference sequence). CDR3 length: 13 residues. The ends lost 1 base at V and 8 bases at J; junction bases unmatched: 3. CDR3 in amino acids: CASSLDRDREAFF. The CDR3 bases are TGTGCCAGCAGCTTAGACCGGGACAGGGAAGCTTTCTTT.

This sequence joins TRBV30 and TRBJ2-7; D unresolved. Trimming cost V 3 bases and J 1 base, with 10 bases left between them. Germline-derived CDR1 and CDR2 are GTSNPN and SVGIG (reference sequence). The CDR3 has 13 residues. The CDR3 region is CAWSADLSYEQYF. The CDR3, as DNA: TGTGCCTGGAGCGCGGATTTGTCCTACGAGCAGTACTTC.

This clonotype showed up many times. The CDR3: CAWSPDGGTEQYF. The CDR3 DNA follows: TGTGCCTGGAGCCCCGATGGGGGGACCGAGCAGTACTTC. The chain couples TRBV30 to TRBJ2-7, with D possibly being TRBD2 (6 bases). Germline loops: CDR1 GTSNPN, CDR2 SVGIG (reference sequence). The germline V and J ends were trimmed by 3 bases and 6 bases, with 15 bases remaining between them. This CDR3 region has 13 residues.

This clonotype was seen just once. The rearrangement joins TRBV2 to TRBJ1-1; a weak D match, TRBD1 (6 bases). CDR3 length: 15 amino acids. The germline V gene encodes CDR1 SNHLY and CDR2 FYNNEI. V dropped 6 bases and J dropped 2 bases, with 16 bases sitting between them. The CDR3 nucleotides are TGTGCCAGCAGCCTAGCGGACAGTATTAACACTGAAGCTTTCTTT. This translates into CASSLADSINTEAFF.

Note on this clonotype: The CDR3 does not end in the conserved phenylalanine or tryptophan, so this is likely a read error. The chain is built from TRBV7-6 and TRBJ2-1; TRBD2 matches at 9 bases. V lost 2 bases and J lost 3; bases outside the gene matches: 2. This CDR3 region has 15 residues. Germline assignment: CDR1 SGHVS and CDR2 FNYEAQ. Here the CDR3 DNA reads TGTGCCAGCAGCTTAAGGACTAGCGACTACAATGAGCAGTTCCTC. It yields the protein CASSLRTSDYNEQFL.

V and J are TRBV4-1 and TRBJ1-4; 7 positions match TRBD1. V was clipped by 5 bases and J by 0 bases; unmatched bases: 6. Germline V CDR1 and CDR2: MGHRA, YSYEKL. CDR3 size: 16 residues. Written as DNA, the CDR3 is TGCGCCAGCAGCACCCAAACAGGGGCAACTAATGAAAAACTGTTTTTT. Protein sequence: CASSTQTGATNEKLFF.

This clonotype was seen ten or more times. This sequence joins TRBV10-3 and TRBJ2-3; D remains ambiguous. There are 12 residues in the CDR3. Germline-derived CDR1 and CDR2 are ENHRY and SYGVKD. Trimming stripped 4 bases from V and 4 bases from J, with 6 bases between. The CDR3 loop is CAISGEADTQYF. The DNA for the CDR3 is TGTGCCATCAGTGGAGAGGCAGATACGCAGTATTTT.